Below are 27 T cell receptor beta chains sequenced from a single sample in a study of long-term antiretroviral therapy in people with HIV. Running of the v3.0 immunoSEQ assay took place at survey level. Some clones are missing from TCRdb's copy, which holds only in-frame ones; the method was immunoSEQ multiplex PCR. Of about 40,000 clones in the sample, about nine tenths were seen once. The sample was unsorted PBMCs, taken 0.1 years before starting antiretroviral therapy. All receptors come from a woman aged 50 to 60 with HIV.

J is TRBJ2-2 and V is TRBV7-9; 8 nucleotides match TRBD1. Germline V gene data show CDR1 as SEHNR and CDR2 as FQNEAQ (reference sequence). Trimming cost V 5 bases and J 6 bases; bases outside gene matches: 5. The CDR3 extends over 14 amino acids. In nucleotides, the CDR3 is TGTGCCAGCAGCCGTGACAGGGGCCCCGGGGAGCTGTTTTTT. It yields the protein CASSRDRGPGELFF.

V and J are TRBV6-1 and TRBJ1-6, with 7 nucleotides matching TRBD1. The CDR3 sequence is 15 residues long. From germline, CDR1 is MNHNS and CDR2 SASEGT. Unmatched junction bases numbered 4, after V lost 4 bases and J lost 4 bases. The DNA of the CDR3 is TGTGCCAGCAGTGGGGGGACAGCTTATAATTCACCCCTCCACTTT. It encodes CASSGGTAYNSPLHF.

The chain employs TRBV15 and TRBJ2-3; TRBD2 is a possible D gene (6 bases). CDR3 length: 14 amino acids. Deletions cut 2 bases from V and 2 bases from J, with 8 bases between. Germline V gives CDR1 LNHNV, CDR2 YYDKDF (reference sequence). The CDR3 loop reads CATSRRDFTDTQYF. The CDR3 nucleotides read TGTGCCACCAGCAGACGGGACTTCACAGATACGCAGTATTTT.

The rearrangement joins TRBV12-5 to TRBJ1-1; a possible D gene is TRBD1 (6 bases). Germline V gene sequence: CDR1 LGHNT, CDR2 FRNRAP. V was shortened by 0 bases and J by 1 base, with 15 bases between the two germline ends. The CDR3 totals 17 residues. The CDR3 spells CASGLVKQGRQNTEAFF. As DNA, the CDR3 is TGTGCTAGTGGTTTGGTAAAGCAGGGGCGACAGAACACTGAAGCTTTCTTT.

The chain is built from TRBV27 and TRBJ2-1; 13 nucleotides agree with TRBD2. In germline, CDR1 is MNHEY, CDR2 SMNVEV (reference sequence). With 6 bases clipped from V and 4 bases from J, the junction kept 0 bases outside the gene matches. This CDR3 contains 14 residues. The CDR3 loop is CASRLAGGYNEQFF. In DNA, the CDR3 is TGTGCCAGCAGACTAGCGGGGGGGTACAATGAGCAGTTCTTC.

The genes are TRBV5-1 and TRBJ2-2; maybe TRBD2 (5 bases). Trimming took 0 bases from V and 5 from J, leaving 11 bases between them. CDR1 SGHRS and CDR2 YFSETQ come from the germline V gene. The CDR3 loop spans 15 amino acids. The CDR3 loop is CASSLAGERTGELFF. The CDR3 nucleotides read TGCGCCAGCAGCTTGGCCGGGGAAAGGACCGGGGAGCTGTTTTTT.

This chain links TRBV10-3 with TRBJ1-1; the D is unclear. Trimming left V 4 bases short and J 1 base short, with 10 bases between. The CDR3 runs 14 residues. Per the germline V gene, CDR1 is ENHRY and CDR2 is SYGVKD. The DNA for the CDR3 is TGTGCCATCAGTGGTCCGAACACGAACACTGAAGCTTTCTTT. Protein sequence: CAISGPNTNTEAFF.

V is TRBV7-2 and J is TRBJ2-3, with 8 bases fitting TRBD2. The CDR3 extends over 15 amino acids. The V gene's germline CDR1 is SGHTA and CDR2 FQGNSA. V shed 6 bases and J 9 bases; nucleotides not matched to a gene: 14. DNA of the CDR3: TGTGCCAGCAGGCTACCCACTAGCGGCCGCCGGACGCAGTATTTT. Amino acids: CASRLPTSGRRTQYF.

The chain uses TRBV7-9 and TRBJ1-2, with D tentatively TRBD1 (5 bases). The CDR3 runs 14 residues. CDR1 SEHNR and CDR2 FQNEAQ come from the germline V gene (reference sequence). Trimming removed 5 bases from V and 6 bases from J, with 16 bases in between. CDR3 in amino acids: CASSLAGGLHGYTF. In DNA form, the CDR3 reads TGTGCCAGCAGCCTCGCCGGGGGGTTGCATGGCTACACCTTC.

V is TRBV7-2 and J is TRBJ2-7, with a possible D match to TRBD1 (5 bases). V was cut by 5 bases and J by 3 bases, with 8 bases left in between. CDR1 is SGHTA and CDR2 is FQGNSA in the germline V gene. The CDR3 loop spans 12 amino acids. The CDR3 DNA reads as TGTGCCAGCAGCCGTACAGGCTACGAGCAGTACTTC. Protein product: CASSRTGYEQYF.

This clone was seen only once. As DNA, the CDR3 is TGTGCCAGCAGCTTCGTCACCGCAATTAGCGGGGTATACCAAGAGACCCAGTACTTC. The encoded protein is CASSFVTAISGVYQETQYF. The chain joins TRBV7-2 to TRBJ2-5; 8 bases align to TRBD2. Germline V gives CDR1 SGHTA, CDR2 FQGNSA. There are 19 residues in the CDR3. V gave up 3 bases and J gave up 0 bases; unmatched junction bases: 15.

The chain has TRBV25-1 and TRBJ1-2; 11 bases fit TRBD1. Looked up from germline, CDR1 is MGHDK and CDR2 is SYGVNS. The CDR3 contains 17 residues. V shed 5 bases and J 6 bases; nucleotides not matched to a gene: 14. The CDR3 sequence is CASSHHAGTGGANGYTF. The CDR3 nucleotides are TGTGCCAGCAGTCACCATGCCGGGACAGGGGGGGCTAATGGCTACACCTTC.

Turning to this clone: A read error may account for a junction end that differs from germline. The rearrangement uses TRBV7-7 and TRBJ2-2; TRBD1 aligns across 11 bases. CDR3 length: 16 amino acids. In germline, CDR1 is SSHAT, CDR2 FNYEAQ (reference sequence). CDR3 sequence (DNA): TGTGCTAGCAGCTTAGCCGGGACAGGGGGAACCGGGGAGCTGTTTTTT. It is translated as CASSLAGTGGTGELFF. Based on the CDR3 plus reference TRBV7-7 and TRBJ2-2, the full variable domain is GAGVSQSPRYKVTKRGQDVTLRCDPISSHATLYWYQQALGQGPEFLTYFNYEAQPDKSGLPSDRFSAERPEGSISTLTIQRTEQRDSAMYRCASSLAGTGGTGELFFGEGSRLTVL.

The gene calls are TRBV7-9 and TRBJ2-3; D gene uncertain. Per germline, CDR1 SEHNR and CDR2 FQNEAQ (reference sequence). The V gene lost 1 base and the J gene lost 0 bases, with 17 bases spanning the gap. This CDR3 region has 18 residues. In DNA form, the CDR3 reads TGTGCCAGCAGCTTAGAGGGCAGCTCAAAAGCTAGCACAGATACGCAGTATTTT. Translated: CASSLEGSSKASTDTQYF.

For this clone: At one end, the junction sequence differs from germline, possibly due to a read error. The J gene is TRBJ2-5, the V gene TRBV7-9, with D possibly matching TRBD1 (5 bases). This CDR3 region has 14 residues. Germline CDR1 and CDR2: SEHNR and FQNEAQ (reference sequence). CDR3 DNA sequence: TGTGCCAGCAGCTTAGGGGGCAGGCAAGGGACCCAGTACTTC. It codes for CASSLGGRQGTQYF.

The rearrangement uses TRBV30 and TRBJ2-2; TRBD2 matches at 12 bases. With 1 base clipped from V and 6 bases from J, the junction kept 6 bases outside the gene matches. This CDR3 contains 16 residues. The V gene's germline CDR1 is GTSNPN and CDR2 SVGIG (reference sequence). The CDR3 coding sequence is TGTGCCTGGAGTGGCCTAGCGGGGGGGCTAGCCGGGGAGCTGTTTTTT. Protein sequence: CAWSGLAGGLAGELFF.

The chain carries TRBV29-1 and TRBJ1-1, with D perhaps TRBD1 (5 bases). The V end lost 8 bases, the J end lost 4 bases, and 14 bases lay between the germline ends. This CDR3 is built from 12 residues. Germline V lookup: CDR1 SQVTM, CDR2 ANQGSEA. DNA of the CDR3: TGCAGCACGACAGTCCAGGGCACTGAAGCTTTCTTT. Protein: CSTTVQGTEAFF.

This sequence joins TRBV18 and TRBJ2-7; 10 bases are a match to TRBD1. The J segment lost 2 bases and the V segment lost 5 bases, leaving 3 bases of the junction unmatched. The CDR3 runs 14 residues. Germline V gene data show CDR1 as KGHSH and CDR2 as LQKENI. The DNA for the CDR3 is TGTGCCAGCTCATTGGGGACAGGGGCCTACGAGCAGTACTTC. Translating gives CASSLGTGAYEQYF.

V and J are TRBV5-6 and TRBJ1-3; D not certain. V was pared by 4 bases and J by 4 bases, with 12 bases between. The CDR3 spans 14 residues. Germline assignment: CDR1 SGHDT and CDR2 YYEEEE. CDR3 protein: CASSRPGRGNTIYF. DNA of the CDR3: TGTGCCAGCAGCCGTCCCGGAAGAGGAAACACCATATATTTT. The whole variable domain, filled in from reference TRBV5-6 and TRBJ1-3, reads DAGVTQSPTHLIKTRGQQVTLRCSPKSGHDTVSWYQQALGQGPQFIFQYYEEEERQRGNFPDRFSGHQFPNYSSELNVNALLLGDSALYLCASSRPGRGNTIYFGEGSWLTVV.

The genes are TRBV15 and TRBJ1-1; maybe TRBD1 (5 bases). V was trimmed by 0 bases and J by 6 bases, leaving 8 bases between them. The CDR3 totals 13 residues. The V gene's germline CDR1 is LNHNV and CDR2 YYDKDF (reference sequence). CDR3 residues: CATSRDRTSEAFF. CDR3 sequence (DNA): TGTGCCACCAGCAGAGATCGGACATCTGAAGCTTTCTTT. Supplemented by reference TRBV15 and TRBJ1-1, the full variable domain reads DAMVIQNPRYQVTQFGKPVTLSCSQTLNHNVMYWYQQKSSQAPKLLFHYYDKDFNNEADTPDNFQSRRPNTSFCFLDIRSPGLGDTAMYLCATSRDRTSEAFFGQGTRLTVV.

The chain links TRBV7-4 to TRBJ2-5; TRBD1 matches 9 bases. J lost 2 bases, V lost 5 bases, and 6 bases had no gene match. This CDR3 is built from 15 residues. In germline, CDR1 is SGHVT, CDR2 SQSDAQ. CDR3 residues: CASSPGTGSQETQYF. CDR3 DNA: TGTGCCAGCAGCCCTGGGACAGGGAGTCAAGAGACCCAGTACTTC.

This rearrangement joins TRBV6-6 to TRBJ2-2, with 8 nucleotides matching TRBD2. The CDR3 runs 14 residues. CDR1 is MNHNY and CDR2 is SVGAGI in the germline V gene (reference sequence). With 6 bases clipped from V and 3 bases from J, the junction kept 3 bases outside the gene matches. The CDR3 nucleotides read TGTGCCAGCAGACTAGCGGAATACACCGGGGAGCTGTTTTTT. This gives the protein CASRLAEYTGELFF.

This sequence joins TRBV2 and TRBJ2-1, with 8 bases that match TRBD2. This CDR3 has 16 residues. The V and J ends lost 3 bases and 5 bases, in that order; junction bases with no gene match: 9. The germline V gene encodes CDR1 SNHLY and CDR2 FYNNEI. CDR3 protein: CASSEAVGGANNEQFF. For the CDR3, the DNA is TGTGCCAGCAGTGAGGCTGTCGGGGGGGCGAACAATGAGCAGTTCTTC. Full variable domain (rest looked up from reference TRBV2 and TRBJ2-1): EPEVTQTPSHQVTQMGQEVILRCVPISNHLYFYWYRQILGQKVEFLVSFYNNEISEKSEIFDDQFSVERPDGSNFTLKIRSTKLEDSAMYFCASSEAVGGANNEQFFGPGTRLTVL.

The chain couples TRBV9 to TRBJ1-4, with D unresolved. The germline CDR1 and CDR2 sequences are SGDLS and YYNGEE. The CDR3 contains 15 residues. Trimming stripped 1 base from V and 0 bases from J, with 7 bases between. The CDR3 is CASSVSGSTNEKLFF. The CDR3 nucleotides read TGTGCCAGCAGCGTAAGTGGCTCAACTAATGAAAAACTGTTTTTT. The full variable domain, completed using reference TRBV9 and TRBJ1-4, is DSGVTQTPKHLITATGQRVTLRCSPRSGDLSVYWYQQSLDQGLQFLIQYYNGEERAKGNILERFSAQQFPDLHSELNLSSLELGDSALYFCASSVSGSTNEKLFFGSGTQLSVL.

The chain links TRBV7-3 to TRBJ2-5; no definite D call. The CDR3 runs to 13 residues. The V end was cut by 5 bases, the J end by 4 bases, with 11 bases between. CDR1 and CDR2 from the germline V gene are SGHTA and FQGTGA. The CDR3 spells CASSRGYLETQYF. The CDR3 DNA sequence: TGTGCCAGCAGCAGAGGCTACTTAGAGACCCAGTACTTC.

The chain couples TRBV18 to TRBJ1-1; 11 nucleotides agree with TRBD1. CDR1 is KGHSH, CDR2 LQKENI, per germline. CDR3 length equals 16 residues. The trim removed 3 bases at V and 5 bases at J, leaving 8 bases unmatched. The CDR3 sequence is CASSPLEGTGGTEAFF. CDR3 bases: TGTGCCAGCTCACCCCTTGAAGGGACAGGGGGAACTGAAGCTTTCTTT. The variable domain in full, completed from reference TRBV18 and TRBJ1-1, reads NAGVMQNPRHLVRRRGQEARLRCSPMKGHSHVYWYRQLPEEGLKFMVYLQKENIIDESGMPKERFSAEFPKEGPSILRIQQVVRGDSAAYFCASSPLEGTGGTEAFFGQGTRLTVV.

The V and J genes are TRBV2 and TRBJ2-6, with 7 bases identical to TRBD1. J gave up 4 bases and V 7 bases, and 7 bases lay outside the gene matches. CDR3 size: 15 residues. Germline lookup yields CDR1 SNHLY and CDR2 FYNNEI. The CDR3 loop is CASIADRDGANVLTF. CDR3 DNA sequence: TGTGCCAGCATTGCCGACAGGGACGGGGCCAACGTCCTGACTTTC.